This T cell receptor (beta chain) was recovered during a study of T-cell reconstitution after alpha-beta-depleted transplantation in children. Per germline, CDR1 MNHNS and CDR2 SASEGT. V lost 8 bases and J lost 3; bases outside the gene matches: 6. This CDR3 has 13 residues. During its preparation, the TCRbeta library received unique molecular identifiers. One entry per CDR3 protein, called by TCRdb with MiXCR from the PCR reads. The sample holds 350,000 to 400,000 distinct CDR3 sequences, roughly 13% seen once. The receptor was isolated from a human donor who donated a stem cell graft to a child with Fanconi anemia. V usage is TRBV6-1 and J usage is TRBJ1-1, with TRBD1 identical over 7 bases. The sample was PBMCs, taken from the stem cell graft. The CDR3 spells CASYRGGDTEAFF. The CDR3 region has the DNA TGTGCCAGCTACAGGGGAGGGGACACTGAAGCTTTCTTT.